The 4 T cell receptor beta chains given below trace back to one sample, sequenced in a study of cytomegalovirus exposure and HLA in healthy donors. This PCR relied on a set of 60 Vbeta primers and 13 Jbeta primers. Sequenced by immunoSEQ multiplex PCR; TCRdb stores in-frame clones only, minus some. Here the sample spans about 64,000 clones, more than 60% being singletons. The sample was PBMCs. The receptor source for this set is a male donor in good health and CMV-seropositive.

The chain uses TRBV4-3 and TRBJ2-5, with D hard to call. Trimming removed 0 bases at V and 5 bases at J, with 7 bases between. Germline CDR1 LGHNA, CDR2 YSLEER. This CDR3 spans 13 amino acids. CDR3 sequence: CASSQDSWETQYF. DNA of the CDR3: TGCGCCAGCAGCCAAGATAGTTGGGAGACCCAGTACTTC.

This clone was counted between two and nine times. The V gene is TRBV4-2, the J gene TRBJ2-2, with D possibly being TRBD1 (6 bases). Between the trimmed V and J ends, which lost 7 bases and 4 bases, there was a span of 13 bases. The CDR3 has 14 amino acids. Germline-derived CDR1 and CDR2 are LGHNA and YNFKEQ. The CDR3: CASTSGETTGELFF. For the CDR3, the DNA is TGTGCCAGCACCTCAGGGGAGACCACCGGGGAGCTGTTTTTT.

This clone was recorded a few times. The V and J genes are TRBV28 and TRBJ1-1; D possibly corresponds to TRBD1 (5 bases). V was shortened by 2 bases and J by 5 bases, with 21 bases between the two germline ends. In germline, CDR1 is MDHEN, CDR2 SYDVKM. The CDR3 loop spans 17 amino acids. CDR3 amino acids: CASSLTARGGPRTEAFF. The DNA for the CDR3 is TGTGCCAGCAGTTTAACCGCGCGGGGGGGACCCCGGACTGAAGCTTTCTTT.

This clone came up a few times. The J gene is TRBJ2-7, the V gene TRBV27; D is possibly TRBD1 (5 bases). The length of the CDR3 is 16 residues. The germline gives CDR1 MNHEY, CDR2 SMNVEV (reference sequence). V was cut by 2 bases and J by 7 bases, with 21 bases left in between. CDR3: CASSLHPAGLTEEQYF. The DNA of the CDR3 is TGTGCCAGCAGTTTACATCCGGCAGGGTTAACGGAAGAGCAGTACTTC.